This TCR beta chain was observed in a study of OX40 agonist ivuxolimab in advanced cancers. The wider study: One hepatocellular carcinoma and a couple of cutaneous melanoma patients partially responded.

TCRdb keeps only in-frame clones here, not all; method: immunoSEQ multiplex PCR. Altogether roughly 80,000 clones are present, 85% to 90% being singletons, with the ten largest covering roughly 2.1%. Points from the study as a whole: Expanded clones belonging to CD8+ T cells outnumbered, on average, those of CD4+. Both CD4+ and CD8+ T cell populations in blood had undergone clonal expansion by week 6 at 0.1 to 3.0 mg/kg.

The CDR3 covers 14 residues. V lost 0 bases and J 0 bases, leaving 7 bases between the germline ends. In germline, CDR1 is SGHNT, CDR2 YYREEE (reference sequence). With regard to this clone: Its antigen is currently unknown.

The clonotype originates from an adult with an advanced solid tumor such as melanoma, head and neck, liver or kidney cancer. The chain has TRBV5-4 and TRBJ2-7; D is unclear. The starting material was CD4+ or CD8+ T cells sorted from blood, obtained in a trial of the OX40 agonist ivuxolimab. The CDR3 nucleotides read TGTGCCAGCAGCTTGGACAGAAGCTCCTACGAGCAGTACTTC. Translated, it gives CASSLDRSSYEQYF.